Detailed here is one T cell receptor (beta chain). The data were obtained in a study of blood T cell repertoires in COVID-19. Study summary: Whether acute or convalescent, the COVID-19 samples came from the United States, Italy and Spain. Sample material is recorded as cDNA or gDNA derived from T cells, B-cell-depleted T cells, or PBMCs.

The method was immunoSEQ multiplex PCR; TCRdb's version includes in-frame clones alone and lacks a portion of them. The data hold under 80,000 clones, with about 89% observed a single time. V was cut by 0 bases and J by 7 bases, with 12 bases left in between. This CDR3 is built from 13 residues. CDR1 and CDR2 (germline): GTSNPN, SVGIG (reference sequence). The rearrangement joins TRBV30 to TRBJ2-5; D is undetermined. Sequenced input: peripheral blood. The sequence was collected from a man in his sixties or seventies with active or convalescent COVID-19. CDR3 DNA: TGTGCCTGGAGTGTACAACGAGGATGGACCCAGTACTTC. This encodes CAWSVQRGWTQYF.